These 6 T cell receptor beta chains share one sample of origin, sequenced in a study of OX40 agonist ivuxolimab in advanced cancers. Some clones are missing from TCRdb's copy, which holds only in-frame ones; the method was immunoSEQ multiplex PCR. This repertoire shows 78,000 or so clones, about 89% found once; its top ten account for 0.6% to 0.75%. This specimen consisted of CD4+ or CD8+ T cells sorted from blood, obtained in a trial of the OX40 agonist ivuxolimab. These receptor sequences come from an adult with an advanced solid tumor such as melanoma, head and neck, liver or kidney cancer.

This clone has just one count. V is TRBV9 and J is TRBJ1-6; TRBD1 is a possible D gene (5 bases). Germline values: CDR1 SGDLS, CDR2 YYNGEE. The V end lost 0 bases, the J end lost 5 bases, and 15 bases lay between the germline ends. This CDR3 contains 17 residues. CDR3 sequence reads: CASSVGGWGSDNSPLHF. The CDR3 coding sequence is TGTGCCAGCAGCGTAGGGGGTTGGGGGTCGGATAATTCACCCCTCCACTTT. The variable domain in full, with the rest retrieved from reference TRBV9 and TRBJ1-6, is DSGVTQTPKHLITATGQRVTLRCSPRSGDLSVYWYQQSLDQGLQFLIQYYNGEERAKGNILERFSAQQFPDLHSELNLSSLELGDSALYFCASSVGGWGSDNSPLHFGNGTRLTVT.

This clone was seen a single time. DNA of the CDR3: TGTGCCAGCAGCCAAACGGGACTAGCGGACAATGAGCAGTTCTTC. Its protein is CASSQTGLADNEQFF. This chain joins TRBV7-3 and TRBJ2-1; 11 positions agree with TRBD2. The CDR3 spans 15 residues. V shed 5 bases and J 5 bases; nucleotides not matched to a gene: 5. CDR1 and CDR2 (germline): SGHTA, FQGTGA.

This chain connects TRBV5-4 to TRBJ1-3; D remains ambiguous. Trimming took 4 bases from V and 1 from J, leaving 9 bases between them. The CDR3 extends over 14 amino acids. Germline V gene lookup returns CDR1 SGHNT and CDR2 YYREEE (reference sequence). The chain's CDR3 is CASSPDYSGNTIYF. CDR3 in DNA: TGTGCCAGCAGCCCTGACTATTCTGGAAACACCATATATTTT.

The gene calls are TRBV9 and TRBJ1-2; D not resolved. The CDR3 consists of 13 residues. CDR1 SGDLS and CDR2 YYNGEE come from the germline V gene. V lost 0 bases to trimming and J lost 7 bases, with 10 bases between them. This CDR3 reads CASSVGSWGGYTF. The CDR3 coding sequence is TGTGCCAGCAGCGTAGGTTCCTGGGGTGGCTACACCTTC.

In the case of this clone: Other nucleotide sequences from this sample produce the same CDR3. The gene calls are TRBV6-6 and TRBJ2-3; the match to TRBD2 covers 8 bases. This CDR3 spans 15 amino acids. CDR1 is MNHNY, CDR2 SVGAGI, per germline (reference sequence). Trimming at V came to 2 bases and at J to 1 base, leaving 2 bases not matched to a gene. CDR3 sequence: CASSYVTSGTDTQYF. As DNA, the CDR3 is TGTGCCAGCAGTTACGTGACTAGCGGCACAGATACGCAGTATTTT.

The gene calls are TRBV30 and TRBJ2-5, with D uncertain. From germline, CDR1 is GTSNPN and CDR2 SVGIG (reference sequence). V gave up 0 bases and J gave up 4 bases, with 3 bases separating them. The CDR3 length is 11 residues. The CDR3 DNA is TGTGCCTGGAGTGTACTAGAGACCCAGTACTTC. Its translation: CAWSVLETQYF.